This TCR beta chain comes out of a study of regulatory T cells in long-lasting Graves disease (dated by TCRdb to the early 2020s). About the investigation overall: To count as having persistent Graves' disease, a patient had to have received antithyroid drug treatment for over 5 years with TSH receptor autoantibodies remaining persistently positive. Persistent Graves' disease patients were compared with newly diagnosed Graves' disease patients by peripheral blood TCR sequencing and RNA sequencing. The study was conducted in China and was registered as a clinical trial. A total of some 33 samples were covered by TCR sequencing, comprising 13 persistent and roughly 20 newly diagnosed Graves' disease patients. Persistent Graves' disease patients in the clinical cohort had taken antithyroid drugs for approximately 9.5 years on average.

CDR1 and CDR2, looked up from the germline V gene, are MDHEN and SYDVKM. Measured from the cysteine to the phenylalanine, the CDR3 is 12 residues long. Of all the DNA, just the CDR3 is kept, 36 bases in frame from base 1. V loses 2 bases of germline sequence and J loses 11 bases, and the interval between the two ends is 10 bases. In this sample, this clonotype turned up many times. The target of this receptor is not known. Base quality data are lacking; no much larger clone is found one base away. Results the study describes overall, beyond this receptor: Persistent disease showed preferential use of TRBV28, TRBJ1-2 and TRBJ2-5, whereas newly diagnosed disease favored TRBV20-1 and TRBJ2-1. As a limitation, the authors acknowledged that the small sample size may reduce accuracy. Compared with newly diagnosed patients, persistent Graves' disease patients had lower TCR Shannon entropy and fewer highly expanded clones, which suggests clonal expansion. Persistent patients shared more public clonotypes among themselves (around 3,000) than newly diagnosed patients did (about 970). Only the TCR beta chain was sequenced and analyzed. Peripheral blood alone was examined, since thyroid tissue, which constituted the primary lesion, could not be accessed.

The library was built by means of multiplex PCR. The reads were generated on an Illumina HiSeq 4000. To build TCR beta libraries, CDR3 regions were amplified by Arm-PCR using iRepertoire HTBI primers. Before sequencing, the PCR products underwent gel purification. The authors processed their data as follows. Gene usage analysis of CDR3 amino acid clonotypes relied on the approximately 60 TRBV and about 15 TRBJ segments identified across samples. COPE and FqMerger were used to merge filtered high-quality paired reads into contigs. BLAST was used to align contigs to IMGT TRBV, TRBD and TRBJ reference genes, with CDR3 defined following IMGT. Highly expanded clones were defined as clonotypes with a frequency above 0.1%. Shannon entropy served as the measure of repertoire diversity, while the Gini coefficient captured V-J evenness. A clonotype was considered public if more than one individual shared it. The public reads were run again by TCRdb, first through fastp at Q25 and then through MiXCR, and only productive beta chains were kept. Each entry merges the rows of one CDR3 protein and shows their most common DNA and genes. These V and J calls originate from TCRdb's pipeline instead of the authors' own analysis. The sample has some 470,000 distinct CDR3 sequences on record, roughly 21% of them singletons. Together, the top ten hold roughly 6.9% of the sample.

The intended sense of this specimen's time point label: persistent/refractory GD, antithyroid drugs over 5 years with positive TRAb. RNA was extracted from PBMCs in TRIzol for both TCR sequencing and RNA sequencing. The diagnosis of Graves' disease was made according to American Thyroid Association guidelines. The patients came from an endocrinology department in Xi'an, China. From each patient, around 9 milliliters of peripheral blood was collected into an EDTA anticoagulant tube. Ficoll Paque Plus density gradient separation was used to isolate PBMCs, and no further T cell sorting was done. An Agilent 2100 Bioanalyzer and agarose gel were used to assess RNA quality, and a NanoDrop 2000 was used to measure RNA concentration.

Sequenced material: peripheral blood mononuclear cells (PBMCs), taken when the disease was refractory, from a patient treated with antithyroid drugs. This clonotype originated in a female donor with Graves disease. The V and J segments used are TRBV28 and TRBJ1-5; there is no confident call for the D gene. The nucleotides read TGTGCCAGCAGTTTAGGGAACGGGGCCCAGCATTTT. The translation is CASSLGNGAQHF.